The 7 T cell receptor beta chains presented below share a single source sample, sequenced in a study of blood T cell repertoires in COVID-19 (dated by TCRdb to the early 2020s). The library came from the immunoSEQ multiplex PCR assay. What TCRdb holds here is the immuneACCESS table cut down to in-frame rearrangements. Part of the clones is not present; checked against another copy, under half of the missing clones reflect an unresolved V gene, and the others are unexplained. The sample includes more than 15,000 clones, with 86% observed a single time. Around half of the sample rests with the top ten. Sequencing was performed on peripheral blood. The receptors were sampled from a man in his fifties or sixties with acute or convalescent COVID-19.

This chain links TRBV6-6 with TRBJ2-1, with TRBD1 matching 7 bases. Trimming removed 0 bases from V and 15 bases from J; junction bases left unmatched: 11. The CDR3 extends over 14 amino acids. Looked up from germline, CDR1 is MNHNY and CDR2 is SVGAGI (reference sequence). Written as DNA, the CDR3 is TGTGCCAGCAGTTACTCTGACAGGGAAGGCCGGACGTTCTTC. This encodes CASSYSDREGRTFF.

V gene TRBV24-1 combines with J gene TRBJ2-3, with 8 bases identical to TRBD2. This CDR3 contains 17 residues. CDR1 and CDR2 from the germline V gene are KGHDR and SFDVKD. The V segment lost 0 bases and the J segment 0 bases; nucleotides outside the gene matches: 4. The CDR3 sequence is CATSDLKASGSTDTQYF. The DNA of the CDR3 is TGTGCCACCAGTGATTTGAAGGCTAGCGGGAGCACAGATACGCAGTATTTT.

The V call is TRBV3-1 (or the pseudogene TRBV3-2), the J call TRBJ2-7; 7 positions agree with TRBD2. The CDR3 extends over 15 amino acids. Germline V CDR1 and CDR2: LGHDT, YNNKEL (reference sequence). V dropped 1 base and J dropped 4; count of bases not matched to a gene: 7. The CDR3, as DNA: TGTGCCAGCAGCCAAGGTGGGGGGGAGTTTTACGAGCAGTACTTC. Its translation: CASSQGGGEFYEQYF.

V is TRBV12-3 or TRBV12-4 and J is TRBJ2-7; a possible D gene is TRBD1 (6 bases). There are 12 residues in the CDR3. V lost 5 bases and J 4 bases, leaving 9 bases between the germline ends. The CDR3 region has the DNA TGTGCCAGCAGTGGGGACACATACGAGCAGTACTTC. Translating gives CASSGDTYEQYF.

This clone was seen a single time. The chain is built from TRBV10-2 and TRBJ2-1; TRBD2 aligns across 10 bases. CDR3 length: 13 residues. Germline values: CDR1 WSHSY, CDR2 SAAADI. Trimming at V came to 8 bases and at J to 6 bases, leaving 4 bases not matched to a gene. The DNA for the CDR3 is TGCGCCAGCCTCCTAGCGGGAGTCAATGAGCAGTTCTTC. It encodes CASLLAGVNEQFF.

This clone was recorded only once. One junction end disagrees with the germline gene, perhaps due to a read error. The gene calls are TRBV5-6 and TRBJ2-1; 9 bases are shared with TRBD2. Germline V gene data show CDR1 as SGHDT and CDR2 as YYEEEE. This CDR3 spans 16 amino acids. CDR3 in DNA: TGTGCCAGCAGCCCTGCCAGGGCGGGGGGGTACAGTGAGCAGTTCTTC. It specifies CASSPARAGGYSEQFF.

The genes are TRBV9 and TRBJ1-1; no clear D gene. The germline V and J ends were trimmed by 1 base and 3 bases, with 7 bases remaining between them. The CDR3 is made up of 13 amino acids. Germline V CDR1 and CDR2: SGDLS, YYNGEE. The CDR3 spells CASSVLLDTEAFF. CDR3 sequence (DNA): TGTGCCAGCAGCGTACTCCTAGACACTGAAGCTTTCTTT.